The 28 T cell receptor beta chains reported below all come from one sample, sequenced in a study of beta chain features in type 1 diabetes. As every portion of the isolated RNA was reverse transcribed, the sequencing read expressed TCRB transcripts. Profiling relied on immunoSEQ multiplex PCR, and the TCRdb table lists in-frame clones only, not all of them. This repertoire shows about half a million clones, more than 9.5% found once; its top ten account for over 0.035%. The specimen sequenced was naive CD4+ T cells from blood. The receptors stem from a woman aged 18-35 years in good health.

The chain links TRBV27 to TRBJ2-3; D ambiguous. The germline V gene has CDR1 MNHEY and CDR2 SMNVEV (reference sequence). The CDR3 loop spans 13 amino acids. The V end lost 4 bases, the J end lost 2 bases, and 7 bases lay between the germline ends. The CDR3 here is CASSSATTDTQYF. Written as DNA, the CDR3 is TGTGCCAGCAGTTCCGCGACCACAGATACGCAGTATTTT.

For the CDR3, the DNA is TGTGCCAGCAGCTTAGACTTTGGAGCTGGTGGGGCCAACGTCCTGACTTTC. It encodes CASSLDFGAGGANVLTF. The chain couples TRBV7-6 to TRBJ2-6; D is unresolved. Trimming left V 1 base short and J 3 bases short, with 13 bases between. This CDR3 spans 17 amino acids. Germline loops: CDR1 SGHVS, CDR2 FNYEAQ.

The table lists this clone with a few counts. The chain links TRBV15 to TRBJ1-1, with D possibly TRBD1 on 6 matching bases. CDR1 is LNHNV and CDR2 is YYDKDF in the germline V gene (reference sequence). V was cut by 3 bases and J by 0 bases, with 23 bases left in between. The CDR3 is 19 residues long. The CDR3 nucleotides read TGTGCCACCAGCAGCGGATTCCTAGGGGGGTGGAGGATGAACACTGAAGCTTTCTTT. Its translation: CATSSGFLGGWRMNTEAFF.

This rearrangement joins TRBV7-2 to TRBJ1-4, with D tentatively TRBD1 (6 bases). Trimming pared 3 bases from V and 4 bases from J, leaving 12 bases between. The CDR3 is 15 amino acids. Germline lookup yields CDR1 SGHTA and CDR2 FQGNSA. The CDR3 DNA follows: TGTGCCAGCAGCTTGTCCAGGGGAAGTAATGAAAAACTGTTTTTT. This sequence encodes CASSLSRGSNEKLFF. Using reference TRBV7-2 and TRBJ1-4 for the parts outside the CDR3, the full variable domain is GAGVSQSPSNKVTEKGKDVELRCDPISGHTALYWYRQSLGQGLEFLIYFQGNSAPDKSGLPSDRFSAERTGGSVSTLTIQRTQQEDSAVYLCASSLSRGSNEKLFFGSGTQLSVL.

This clone was counted only a few times. The chain employs TRBV5-1 and TRBJ2-4; 7 nucleotides match TRBD1. Unmatched junction bases numbered 12, after V lost 5 bases and J lost 7 bases. This CDR3 region has 15 residues. Germline V lookup: CDR1 SGHRS, CDR2 YFSETQ. The CDR3 here is CASSPLTGIMNIQYF. As DNA, the CDR3 is TGCGCCAGCAGTCCTCTGACAGGGATTATGAACATTCAGTACTTC.

This clone was observed a few times. The chain uses TRBV7-9 and TRBJ2-3; D is unresolved. Per germline, CDR1 SEHNR and CDR2 FQNEAQ (reference sequence). V was shortened by 5 bases and J by 3 bases, with 9 bases between the two germline ends. The CDR3 runs 13 residues. CDR3 nucleotides: TGTGCCAGCAGCACGCGGATTACAGATACGCAGTATTTT. It is translated as CASSTRITDTQYF. Full variable domain (missing parts from reference TRBV7-9 and TRBJ2-3): DTGVSQNPRHKITKRGQNVTFRCDPISEHNRLYWYRQTLGQGPEFLTYFQNEAQLEKSRLLSDRFSAERPKGSFSTLEIQRTEQGDSAMYLCASSTRITDTQYFGPGTRLTVL.

There are a few counts of this clone. V usage is TRBV29-1 and J usage is TRBJ2-2; maybe TRBD1 (7 bases). There are 14 residues in the CDR3. Germline V gives CDR1 SQVTM, CDR2 ANQGSEA. Deletions cut 0 bases from V and 7 bases from J, with 12 bases between. CDR3 sequence (DNA): TGCAGCGTTGAAGAGGACCAGGGGGGCGGGGAGCTGTTTTTT. Its translation: CSVEEDQGGGELFF.

A few counts support this clone. The genes are TRBV7-8 and TRBJ1-1; no clear D. V dropped 2 bases and J dropped 4 bases, with 11 bases sitting between them. Germline CDR1 reads SGHVS; CDR2 reads FQNEAQ. The CDR3 runs to 14 residues. In nucleotides, the CDR3 is TGTGCCAGCAGCTTACCGGGCTCAGGCACTGAAGCTTTCTTT. It is translated as CASSLPGSGTEAFF. Filled out from reference TRBV7-8 and TRBJ1-1, the complete variable domain reads GAGVSQSPRYKVAKRGQDVALRCDPISGHVSLFWYQQALGQGPEFLTYFQNEAQLDKSGLPSDRFFAERPEGSVSTLKIQRTQQEDSAVYLCASSLPGSGTEAFFGQGTRLTVV.

This chain links TRBV6-6 with TRBJ2-5; D unclear. The germline V gene has CDR1 MNHNY and CDR2 SVGAGI (reference sequence). With 4 bases removed from V and 5 bases from J, the gap between germline ends came to 11 bases. There are 13 residues in the CDR3. CDR3 in amino acids: CASSSRVGETQYF. The CDR3 DNA sequence: TGTGCCAGCAGTTCCCGGGTCGGGGAGACCCAGTACTTC.

This clone has a handful of counts. The DNA for the CDR3 is TGCGCCAGCAGCCTTCAGGGGGGGAACACTGAAGCTTTCTTT. Residues: CASSLQGGNTEAFF. The genes are TRBV4-3 and TRBJ1-1, with 7 positions matching TRBD1. From germline, CDR1 is LGHNA and CDR2 YSLEER. CDR3 length: 14 residues. The V gene end was trimmed by 4 bases and the J gene end by 1 base; junction bases not matched to a gene: 3.

The chain recombines TRBV9 with TRBJ1-1; D unresolved. V was cut by 0 bases and J by 3 bases, with 12 bases left in between. The CDR3 spans 15 residues. The germline CDR1 and CDR2 sequences are SGDLS and YYNGEE. CDR3 sequence reads: CASSVGRRADTEAFF. The DNA for the CDR3 is TGTGCCAGCAGCGTAGGCCGGCGGGCCGACACTGAAGCTTTCTTT.

This clone appeared a few times. This chain links TRBV4-3 with TRBJ2-2; D is unclear. Between the trimmed V and J ends, which lost 1 base and 6 bases, there was a span of 15 bases. Germline V gene data show CDR1 as LGHNA and CDR2 as YSLEER. This CDR3 has 16 residues. The CDR3 protein is CASSQVRTPLAGELFF. The CDR3 DNA reads as TGCGCCAGCAGCCAAGTACGAACTCCGCTAGCCGGGGAGCTGTTTTTT.

The chain employs TRBV5-4 and TRBJ2-5; 8 positions agree with TRBD1. Trimming took 5 bases from V and 1 from J; bases not matched to a gene: 10. From germline, CDR1 is SGHNT and CDR2 YYREEE (reference sequence). The CDR3 has 16 residues. CDR3 protein: CASRKGTGRVQETQYF. The CDR3 DNA reads TGTGCCAGCAGGAAAGGGACAGGCCGCGTCCAAGAGACCCAGTACTTC.

This clone showed up just a few times. This rearrangement joins TRBV29-1 to TRBJ2-1; D possibly corresponds to TRBD1 (6 bases). The germline CDR1 and CDR2 sequences are SQVTM and ANQGSEA. The CDR3 extends over 13 amino acids. The V gene lost 6 bases and the J gene lost 12 bases, with 21 bases spanning the gap. The CDR3 spells CSVASRGPTAQFF. The CDR3 DNA reads TGCAGCGTGGCCAGCAGGGGCCCCACTGCGCAGTTCTTC.

This sequence joins TRBV7-9 and TRBJ2-1; 7 bases are a match to TRBD2. The germline V gene has CDR1 SEHNR and CDR2 FQNEAQ (reference sequence). V was clipped by 2 bases and J by 9 bases; unmatched bases: 4. This CDR3 spans 13 amino acids. CDR3 in amino acids: CASSLSAGAEQFF. For the CDR3, the DNA is TGTGCCAGCAGCTTAAGCGCGGGAGCTGAGCAGTTCTTC.

This clone was detected a few times. The chain couples TRBV14 to TRBJ1-2; perhaps TRBD1 as D (5 bases). CDR3 length: 14 residues. Germline CDR1 reads SGHDN; CDR2 reads FVKESK. V was shortened by 4 bases and J by 6 bases, with 15 bases between the two germline ends. The CDR3: CASSRPGLVNGYTF. CDR3 coding DNA: TGTGCCAGCAGCCGCCCGGGACTCGTCAATGGCTACACCTTC.

This sequence joins TRBV5-8 and TRBJ2-1; D gene ambiguous. This CDR3 is 11 amino acids long. From germline, CDR1 is SGHTS and CDR2 YDEGEE. V was cut by 5 bases and J by 11 bases, with 11 bases left in between. CDR3: CASSQRNKQFF. The CDR3 DNA reads as TGTGCCAGCAGTCAACGAAATAAGCAGTTCTTC.

This clone was counted between two and nine times. The V gene is TRBV7-3, the J gene TRBJ2-5, with a tentative D call TRBD1 (6 bases). Germline CDR1 is SGHTA and CDR2 is FQGTGA. The CDR3 consists of 16 residues. With 4 bases removed from V and 4 bases from J, the gap between germline ends came to 19 bases. The chain's CDR3 is CASSSTRRGLGETQYF. DNA for the CDR3: TGTGCCAGCAGCTCAACACGCAGGGGTCTGGGAGAGACCCAGTACTTC.

About this clone itself: Mismatch with germline at one junction end may stem from a read error. This chain joins TRBV6-1 and TRBJ2-7, with a possible D match to TRBD2 (6 bases). The CDR3 has 11 amino acids. CDR1 and CDR2 from the germline V gene are MNHNS and SASEGT. The CDR3 is CASSEVGGSRF. The CDR3 nucleotides are TGTGCCAGCAGTGAAGTAGGAGGGTCCCGCTTC.

This clone was counted between two and nine times. The chain carries TRBV30 and TRBJ2-3; TRBD1 is a possible D gene (6 bases). V shed 3 bases and J shed 4 bases, with 11 bases lying between them. The CDR3 is 13 residues long. Looked up from germline, CDR1 is GTSNPN and CDR2 is SVGIG (reference sequence). The CDR3 coding sequence is TGTGCCTGGAGGTCCCCAGGGGCAGATACGCAGTATTTT. Translating gives CAWRSPGADTQYF. The complete variable domain, with remaining parts taken from reference TRBV30 and TRBJ2-3, reads SQTIHQWPATLVQPVGSPLSLECTVEGTSNPNLYWYRQAAGRGLQLLFYSVGIGQISSEVPQNLSASRPQDRQFILSSKKLLLSDSGFYLCAWRSPGADTQYFGPGTRLTVL.

This chain links TRBV28 with TRBJ2-7; unclear D gene. Germline CDR1 reads MDHEN; CDR2 reads SYDVKM. V lost 3 bases and J lost 5, with 8 bases in between. The CDR3 loop spans 12 amino acids. The CDR3 spells CASSFRSHEQYV. In DNA, the CDR3 is TGTGCCAGCAGTTTCCGCTCACACGAGCAGTACGTC.

CDR3: CASSRPDRTYEQYV. The CDR3 coding sequence is TGTGCCAGCAGTAGACCAGACAGGACCTACGAGCAGTACGTC. The chain joins TRBV11-1 to TRBJ2-7; possible D gene TRBD1, 6 bases. The germline V gene encodes CDR1 SGHAT and CDR2 FQDESV (reference sequence). Between the trimmed V and J ends, which lost 6 bases and 2 bases, there was a span of 14 bases. The CDR3 has 14 amino acids.

This clone was found a few times. This rearrangement joins TRBV7-9 to TRBJ2-2; D ambiguous. V lost 1 base to trimming and J lost 6 bases, with 9 bases between them. The CDR3 has 14 residues. CDR1 is SEHNR and CDR2 is FQNEAQ in the germline V gene (reference sequence). CDR3 protein: CASSLGYGAGELFF. The CDR3 DNA follows: TGTGCCAGCAGCTTAGGGTACGGCGCCGGGGAGCTGTTTTTT.

DNA for the CDR3: TGTGCCAGTAGTTCAACCGGGACAGGGCACAATGAGCAGTTCTTC. It translates to CASSSTGTGHNEQFF. The rearrangement uses TRBV19 and TRBJ2-1, with TRBD1 identical over 9 bases. The CDR3 totals 15 residues. The germline V gene encodes CDR1 LNHDA and CDR2 SQIVND (reference sequence). Trimming cost V 5 bases and J 5 bases; bases outside gene matches: 7.

This clone was seen a handful of times. The chain joins TRBV5-1 to TRBJ2-2; the match to TRBD1 covers 7 bases. Germline V gives CDR1 SGHRS, CDR2 YFSETQ. The ends lost 5 bases at V and 6 bases at J; junction bases unmatched: 13. This CDR3 is built from 16 residues. CDR3 region: CASRKVTGPKAGELFF. In DNA, the CDR3 is TGCGCCAGCAGGAAGGTGACAGGGCCGAAAGCCGGGGAGCTGTTTTTT.

The J gene is TRBJ2-5, the V gene TRBV7-6; D is ambiguous. V was trimmed by 2 bases and J by 1 base, leaving 5 bases between them. There are 13 residues in the CDR3. Per germline, CDR1 SGHVS and CDR2 FNYEAQ. The CDR3 here is CASSLRFQETQYF. The DNA of the CDR3 is TGTGCCAGCAGCTTACGGTTCCAAGAGACCCAGTACTTC.

J is TRBJ2-3 and V is TRBV5-1; perhaps D is TRBD1 or TRBD2 (5 bases each). Trimming pared 0 bases from V and 0 bases from J, leaving 5 bases between. The CDR3 has 14 amino acids. Germline-derived CDR1 and CDR2 are SGHRS and YFSETQ. The CDR3 loop reads CASSLGDSTDTQYF. CDR3 in DNA: TGCGCCAGCAGCTTGGGGGACAGCACAGATACGCAGTATTTT.

This clone has just a few counts. The chain has TRBV4-1 and TRBJ2-1, with 13 bases that match TRBD2. Germline values: CDR1 MGHRA, CDR2 YSYEKL. V was clipped by 8 bases and J by 6 bases; unmatched bases: 4. The CDR3 sequence is 14 residues long. The CDR3 is CASRRLAGGNEQFF. The CDR3 DNA reads as TGCGCCAGCCGTAGACTAGCGGGAGGCAATGAGCAGTTCTTC.